Each of the 18 T cell receptor beta chains below was sequenced from the same sample in a study of T-cell memory formation after mild COVID-19. MiXCR, run by TCRdb on the 5' RACE reads, gives a single entry per CDR3 protein. This sample has approximately 89,000 distinct CDR3 sequences, with 9.5% to 15% found just once. Sequencing was carried out using PBMCs or a T cell subset sorted from them (not recorded which). These receptors all come from a man between 18 and 35 years old who had mild COVID-19 (a few samples of this study predate the infection). Cell type and time point are not known.

To note about this clonotype: A read error may produce the germline difference seen at one junction end. This chain links TRBV7-7 with TRBJ2-2; 7 positions agree with TRBD1. There are 13 residues in the CDR3. Germline-derived CDR1 and CDR2 are SSHAT and FNYEAQ (reference sequence). The DNA of the CDR3 is TGTGCTAGCAGCCGACAGGGCGCCGGGGAGCTGTTTTTT. Translation gives CASSRQGAGELFF.

The genes are TRBV28 and TRBJ1-5; no clear D gene. The CDR3 spans 14 residues. V lost 5 bases and J lost 9, with 17 bases in between. Looked up from germline, CDR1 is MDHEN and CDR2 is SYDVKM. The CDR3 DNA sequence: TGTGCCAGCAGTCCGGGAGTAATCGTCTCGCCCCAGCATTTT. This translates into CASSPGVIVSPQHF.

V usage is TRBV19 and J usage is TRBJ2-3; D not resolved. With 3 bases removed from V and 0 bases from J, the gap between germline ends came to 16 bases. Per the germline V gene, CDR1 is LNHDA and CDR2 is SQIVND (reference sequence). This CDR3 has 17 amino acids. CDR3 residues: CASSIFSEILSTDTQYF. In nucleotides, the CDR3 is TGTGCCAGTAGTATTTTTTCAGAAATCCTTAGCACAGATACGCAGTATTTT.

The table lists this clonotype with a few counts. V gene TRBV14 combines with J gene TRBJ2-7; 7 nucleotides line up with TRBD1. V shed 6 bases and J 0 bases; nucleotides not matched to a gene: 5. Per germline, CDR1 SGHDN and CDR2 FVKESK. This CDR3 spans 14 amino acids. The CDR3 DNA reads as TGTGCCAGCAGGCTCAGGGGGAGCTCCTACGAGCAGTACGTC. Translation: CASRLRGSSYEQYV.

The DNA for the CDR3 is TGTGCCAGCACCCCCGGGACGTACGCGAACACCGGGGAGCTGTTTTTT. Protein sequence: CASTPGTYANTGELFF. The J gene is TRBJ2-2, the V gene TRBV6-2 or TRBV6-3, with D perhaps TRBD1 or TRBD2 (5 bases each). Per germline, CDR1 MNHEY and CDR2 SVGEGT. The CDR3 loop spans 16 amino acids. Trimming took off 7 bases at V and 0 bases at J, with 15 bases between the two ends.

This clonotype has more than one count but fewer than ten. The rearrangement uses TRBV5-1 and TRBJ2-1, with a weak D call TRBD2 (5 bases). Germline V gene lookup returns CDR1 SGHRS and CDR2 YFSETQ. Trimming took 3 bases from V and 3 from J, leaving 10 bases between them. The CDR3 consists of 14 residues. CDR3 sequence: CASSSTGFYNEQFF. The CDR3 region has the DNA TGCGCCAGCAGCTCCACGGGGTTCTACAATGAGCAGTTCTTC.

Ten or more counts support this clonotype. CDR3 residues: CASSGGGGTDTQYF. The CDR3 DNA reads as TGTGCCAGTTCCGGCGGGGGGGGCACAGATACGCAGTATTTT. The chain couples TRBV7-2 to TRBJ2-3; TRBD2 matches at 9 bases. CDR3 length: 14 amino acids. Germline loops: CDR1 SGHTA, CDR2 FQGNSA. The trim removed 9 bases at V and 1 base at J, leaving 5 bases unmatched.

This clonotype was observed a few times. This sequence joins TRBV27 and TRBJ2-1; 7 bases fit TRBD1. There are 13 residues in the CDR3. Germline CDR1 is MNHEY and CDR2 is SMNVEV (reference sequence). Germline trimming cut 6 bases from V and 6 bases from J; bases unmatched to any gene: 5. The CDR3 protein is CASSLRTGNEQFF. CDR3 DNA sequence: TGTGCCAGCAGCCTAAGGACAGGCAATGAGCAGTTCTTC.

This clonotype was counted a single time. The chain carries TRBV18 and TRBJ1-2; D possibly corresponds to TRBD1 (6 bases). V shed 6 bases and J shed 2 bases, with 19 bases lying between them. Germline V gene sequence: CDR1 KGHSH, CDR2 LQKENI. This CDR3 has 16 amino acids. DNA of the CDR3: TGTGCCAGCTCTCTTAACGGGGGGCTGGGGAACTATGGCTACACCTTC. This sequence encodes CASSLNGGLGNYGYTF. Using reference TRBV18 and TRBJ1-2 for the parts outside the CDR3, the full variable domain is NAGVMQNPRHLVRRRGQEARLRCSPMKGHSHVYWYRQLPEEGLKFMVYLQKENIIDESGMPKERFSAEFPKEGPSILRIQQVVRGDSAAYFCASSLNGGLGNYGYTFGSGTRLTVV.

This clonotype was seen a few times. This chain joins TRBV2 and TRBJ2-1; 7 nucleotides align to TRBD1. The V and J ends lost 5 bases and 0 bases, in that order; junction bases with no gene match: 7. The CDR3 has 16 residues. Looked up from germline, CDR1 is SNHLY and CDR2 is FYNNEI. CDR3 residues: CASSRGQTLSYNEQFF. CDR3 nucleotides: TGTGCCAGCAGTCGGGGACAGACACTCTCCTACAATGAGCAGTTCTTC.

V is TRBV7-9 and J is TRBJ2-1; 9 bases match TRBD1. Germline V gene sequence: CDR1 SEHNR, CDR2 FQNEAQ (reference sequence). With V trimmed by 3 bases and J by 6 bases, 3 bases remained unmatched. The CDR3 covers 14 residues. CDR3 nucleotides: TGTGCCAGCAGCTTCACGACAGGGGGCAATGAGCAGTTCTTC. Residues: CASSFTTGGNEQFF.

The rearrangement joins TRBV11-2 to TRBJ2-7; D gene ambiguous. CDR1 is SGHAT, CDR2 FQNNGV, per germline. The CDR3 is made up of 14 amino acids. Trimming left V 1 base short and J 0 bases short, with 7 bases between. The CDR3 protein is CASSLGPNSYEQYV. The CDR3 DNA sequence: TGTGCCAGCAGCTTAGGACCGAACTCCTACGAGCAGTACGTC.

A few counts support this clonotype. The genes are TRBV3-1 and TRBJ2-5, with D perhaps TRBD2 (5 bases). The CDR3 has 16 residues. Germline lookup yields CDR1 LGHDT and CDR2 YNNKEL (reference sequence). V gave up 0 bases and J gave up 1 base, with 12 bases separating them. The chain's CDR3 is CASSQDGAGSQETQYF. The DNA of the CDR3 is TGTGCCAGCAGCCAAGATGGTGCGGGCTCCCAAGAGACCCAGTACTTC.

The V call is TRBV7-9, the J call TRBJ2-1, with D maybe TRBD2 (5 bases). CDR3 size: 15 residues. CDR1 and CDR2 from the germline V gene are SEHNR and FQNEAQ (reference sequence). V was trimmed by 5 bases and J by 2 bases, leaving 13 bases between them. In DNA form, the CDR3 reads TGTGCCAGCAGCACGCGACTATCTACCTACAATGAGCAGTTCTTC. This encodes CASSTRLSTYNEQFF.

This clonotype was picked up many times. This chain links TRBV4-2 with TRBJ1-5; D not resolved. CDR3 size: 14 residues. The V gene lost 0 bases and the J gene lost 5 bases, with 8 bases spanning the gap. Per the germline V gene, CDR1 is LGHNA and CDR2 is YNFKEQ. The CDR3 region has the DNA TGTGCCAGCAGCCAAGAGGATGGGGATCAGCCCCAGCATTTT. It yields the protein CASSQEDGDQPQHF.

This clonotype has just a few counts. The rearrangement joins TRBV29-1 to TRBJ2-2, with a tentative D call TRBD1 (5 bases). Germline CDR1 reads SQVTM; CDR2 reads ANQGSEA. This CDR3 has 13 amino acids. V lost 2 bases, J lost 5 bases, and 9 bases lay in between. The CDR3 here is CSVERGLTGELFF. The DNA for the CDR3 is TGCAGCGTTGAAAGGGGATTAACCGGGGAGCTGTTTTTT.

This clonotype was found a few times. This chain uses TRBV30 with TRBJ1-2; D possibly corresponds to TRBD1 (5 bases). V was cut by 0 bases and J by 4 bases, with 12 bases left in between. CDR1 and CDR2 (germline): GTSNPN, SVGIG (reference sequence). The CDR3 spans 14 residues. CDR3: CAWSVGTVGYGYTF. CDR3 DNA: TGTGCCTGGAGTGTAGGGACGGTCGGCTATGGCTACACCTTC.

The gene calls are TRBV4-2 and TRBJ2-7; the match to TRBD2 covers 8 bases. This CDR3 has 14 residues. V was pared by 0 bases and J by 2 bases, with 0 bases of the junction left unmatched. Germline CDR1 and CDR2: LGHNA and YNFKEQ. DNA for the CDR3: TGTGCCAGCAGCCAAGAGCGGGGGGCCTACGAGCAGTACTTC. Translating it yields CASSQERGAYEQYF.